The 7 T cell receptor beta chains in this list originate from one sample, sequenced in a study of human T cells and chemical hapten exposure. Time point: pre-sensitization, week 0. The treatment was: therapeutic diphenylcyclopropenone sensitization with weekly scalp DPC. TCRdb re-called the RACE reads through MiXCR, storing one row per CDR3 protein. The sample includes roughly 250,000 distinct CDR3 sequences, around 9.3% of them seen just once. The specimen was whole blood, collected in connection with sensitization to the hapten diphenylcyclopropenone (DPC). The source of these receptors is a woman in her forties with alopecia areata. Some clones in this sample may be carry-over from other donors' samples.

CDR3 DNA: TGTGCCATCAGTCCACAGGTAACCGGGGCCAACGTCCTGACTTTC. Its protein is CAISPQVTGANVLTF. The rearrangement uses TRBV10-3 and TRBJ2-6, with TRBD1 as a possible D gene (5 bases). CDR1 ENHRY and CDR2 SYGVKD come from the germline V gene. Trimming stripped 5 bases from V and 4 bases from J, with 12 bases between. The CDR3 runs 15 residues.

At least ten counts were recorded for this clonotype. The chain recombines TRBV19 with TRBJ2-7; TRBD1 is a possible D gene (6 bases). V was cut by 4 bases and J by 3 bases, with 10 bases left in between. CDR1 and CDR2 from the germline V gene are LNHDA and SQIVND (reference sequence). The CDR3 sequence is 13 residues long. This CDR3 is CASSTRGNYEQYF. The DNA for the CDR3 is TGTGCCAGTAGTACAAGGGGGAACTACGAGCAGTACTTC.

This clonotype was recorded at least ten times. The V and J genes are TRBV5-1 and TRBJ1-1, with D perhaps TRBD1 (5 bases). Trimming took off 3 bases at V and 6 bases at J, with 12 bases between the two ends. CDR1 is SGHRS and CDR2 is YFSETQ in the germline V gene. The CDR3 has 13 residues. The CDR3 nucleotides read TGCGCCAGCAGCTCCGGACGGGGACCTGAAGCTTTCTTT. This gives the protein CASSSGRGPEAFF.

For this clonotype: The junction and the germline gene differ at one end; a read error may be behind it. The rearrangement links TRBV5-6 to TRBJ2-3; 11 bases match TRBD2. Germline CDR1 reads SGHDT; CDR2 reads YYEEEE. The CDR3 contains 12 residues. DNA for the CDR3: TGTGCCAGCACCATGGGACTAGCGGCACTCGCTTTT. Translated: CASTMGLAALAF.

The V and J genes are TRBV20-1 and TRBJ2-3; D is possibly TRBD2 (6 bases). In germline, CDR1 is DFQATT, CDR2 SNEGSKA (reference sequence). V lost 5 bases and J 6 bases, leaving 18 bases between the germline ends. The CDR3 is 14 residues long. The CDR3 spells CSALGGLSGDTQYF. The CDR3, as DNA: TGCAGTGCTCTCGGGGGACTCAGCGGGGATACGCAGTATTTT.

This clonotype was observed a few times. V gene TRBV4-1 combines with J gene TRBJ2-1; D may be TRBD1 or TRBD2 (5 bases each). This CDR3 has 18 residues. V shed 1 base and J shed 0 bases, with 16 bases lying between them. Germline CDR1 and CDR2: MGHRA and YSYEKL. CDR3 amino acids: CASSQGISGGSSYNEQFF. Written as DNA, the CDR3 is TGCGCCAGCAGCCAAGGGATAAGTGGGGGAAGCTCCTACAATGAGCAGTTCTTC.

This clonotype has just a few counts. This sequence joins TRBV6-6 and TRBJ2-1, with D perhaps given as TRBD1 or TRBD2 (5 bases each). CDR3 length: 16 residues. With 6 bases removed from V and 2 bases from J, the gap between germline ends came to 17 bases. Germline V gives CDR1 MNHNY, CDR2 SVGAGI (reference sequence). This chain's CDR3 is CASSPPGATPYNEQFF. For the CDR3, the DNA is TGTGCCAGCAGCCCCCCCGGGGCGACTCCCTACAATGAGCAGTTCTTC.